Following are 28 T cell receptor beta chains from one sample sequenced in a study of Graves' ophthalmopathy and Graves' hyperthyroidism. Amplification targeted the TCR beta CDR3 regions, with RNA transcripts as the source material. Second-round multiplex PCR followed a first-round RT-PCR using HTBI primers. TCRdb re-derived calls from the multiplex PCR reads in MiXCR, one entry per CDR3 protein. The table includes almost 750,000 distinct CDR3 sequences, 40% detected once. The specimen was peripheral blood. Receptors originate from an adult man with Graves' ophthalmopathy.

In its sample, this clonotype was seen many times. The chain uses TRBV14 and TRBJ1-1, with a possible D match to TRBD1 (5 bases). Germline values: CDR1 SGHDN, CDR2 FVKESK. V was cut by 2 bases and J by 1 base, with 11 bases left in between. The CDR3 runs to 15 residues. The CDR3 loop is CASSQPGRKNTEAFF. The CDR3 DNA reads as TGTGCCAGCAGCCAACCGGGACGGAAGAACACTGAAGCTTTCTTT.

This clonotype has at least ten counts. The V and J genes are TRBV7-6 and TRBJ2-6; D unclear. V dropped 5 bases and J dropped 4 bases, with 12 bases sitting between them. The CDR3 is 15 amino acids. Germline loops: CDR1 SGHVS, CDR2 FNYEAQ. In DNA, the CDR3 is TGTGCCAGCAGCCCTGGACCGACAGGGGCCAACGTCCTGACTTTC. It codes for CASSPGPTGANVLTF.

This chain connects TRBV10-2 to TRBJ2-7; D ambiguous. The CDR3 runs 16 residues. The germline V gene has CDR1 WSHSY and CDR2 SAAADI. Trimming removed 3 bases from V and 6 bases from J, with 21 bases in between. CDR3 sequence reads: CASSDVIRVPGGEQYF. CDR3 bases: TGCGCCAGCAGTGATGTTATCCGGGTCCCCGGCGGCGAGCAGTACTTC.

As to this clonotype: Mismatch with germline at one junction end may stem from a read error. The J gene is TRBJ2-6, the V gene TRBV20-1, with D perhaps matching TRBD2 (7 bases). Per the germline V gene, CDR1 is DFQATT and CDR2 is SNEGSKA (reference sequence). This CDR3 contains 16 residues. The DNA for the CDR3 is TGCAGTGCCACAGCCGGGGGGCTAACTGGGCCCAACGCCCTGACTTTC. Translated, it gives CSATAGGLTGPNALTF.

The J gene is TRBJ1-3, the V gene TRBV12-3 or TRBV12-4; D gene unclear. The V end lost 7 bases, the J end lost 0 bases, and 19 bases lay between the germline ends. This CDR3 is 17 amino acids long. The CDR3 spells CASTQSAASSSGNTIYF. In DNA, the CDR3 is TGTGCCAGCACCCAATCAGCGGCGAGTAGCTCTGGAAACACCATATATTTT.

The chain carries TRBV20-1 and TRBJ2-7; D possibly matches TRBD1 or TRBD2 (5 bases each). The germline CDR1 and CDR2 sequences are DFQATT and SNEGSKA (reference sequence). The CDR3 extends over 14 amino acids. V dropped 5 bases and J dropped 13 bases, with 27 bases sitting between them. The DNA for the CDR3 is TGCAGTGCTCCGGGTGGGGGACCACACGAGGCGGCTTACTTC. Amino acids: CSAPGGGPHEAAYF.

This clonotype was counted a few times. A read error may account for a junction end that differs from germline. This sequence joins TRBV10-3 and TRBJ2-7; D not certain. CDR1 is ENHRY, CDR2 SYGVKD, per germline. The CDR3 has 13 residues. CDR3 in DNA: TGTGCCAGCAGTTACTCGCCGGTCTACGAGCAGTACTTC. Protein product: CASSYSPVYEQYF.

This chain joins TRBV24-1 and TRBJ2-7, with D possibly TRBD1 on 6 matching bases. Germline values: CDR1 KGHDR, CDR2 SFDVKD. The CDR3 consists of 13 residues. V lost 11 bases and J lost 3, with 16 bases in between. The CDR3, as DNA: TGTGCCAGCTCACCTGCGGACAGCTACGAGCAGTACTTC. Encoded protein: CASSPADSYEQYF.

Only a few counts were recorded for this clonotype. The genes are TRBV19 and TRBJ2-2, with a tentative D call TRBD2 (6 bases). The V gene's germline CDR1 is LNHDA and CDR2 SQIVND (reference sequence). The CDR3 is 14 residues long. The V end lost 4 bases, the J end lost 5 bases, and 11 bases lay between the germline ends. The CDR3 region has the DNA TGTGCCAGTAGTACCGGGACTCGAACCGGGGAGCTGTTTTTT. Its protein product is CASSTGTRTGELFF.

J is TRBJ2-5 and V is TRBV15, with a tentative D call TRBD1 (6 bases). This CDR3 has 14 amino acids. Deletions cut 0 bases from V and 5 bases from J, with 10 bases between. The germline V gene encodes CDR1 LNHNV and CDR2 YYDKDF (reference sequence). The CDR3 region is CATSREQGPETQYF. As DNA, the CDR3 is TGTGCCACCAGCAGAGAGCAGGGGCCTGAGACCCAGTACTTC.

This chain connects TRBV25-1 to TRBJ2-2; D perhaps matches TRBD2 (7 bases). Trimming took off 4 bases at V and 6 bases at J, with 12 bases between the two ends. The CDR3 is 14 residues long. The germline V gene has CDR1 MGHDK and CDR2 SYGVNS. The CDR3 DNA reads TGTGCCAGCAGTGCTCCGCGGGGGCCCGGGGAGCTGTTTTTT. Encoded protein: CASSAPRGPGELFF.

For this clonotype: A much bigger clone sits one base away, suggesting this may be a read error. The J gene is TRBJ2-7, the V gene TRBV29-1; D is uncertain. Trimming cost V 0 bases and J 2 bases, with 5 bases left between them. CDR1 is SQVTM and CDR2 is ANQGSEA in the germline V gene. This CDR3 contains 12 residues. The CDR3 here is CSVEDLPYEQYF. As DNA, the CDR3 is TGCAGCGTTGAAGATCTCCCCTACGAGCAGTACTTC.

The chain carries TRBV11-2 and TRBJ2-7; 8 positions match TRBD1. This CDR3 region has 15 residues. J was trimmed by 1 base and V by 1 base; bases with no gene match: 3. In germline, CDR1 is SGHAT, CDR2 FQNNGV. The CDR3 reads CASSLGRGPSYEQYF. CDR3 DNA sequence: TGTGCCAGCAGCTTAGGCAGGGGGCCTTCCTACGAGCAGTACTTC.

This clonotype was detected only a few times. This chain connects TRBV20-1 to TRBJ2-5; no reliable D call. In germline, CDR1 is DFQATT, CDR2 SNEGSKA (reference sequence). CDR3 size: 14 residues. The V gene lost 6 bases and the J gene lost 4 bases, with 18 bases spanning the gap. CDR3 in DNA: TGCAGTGCGTATACCTTCAGGCGAGTAGAGACCCAGTACTTC. It specifies CSAYTFRRVETQYF.

The V and J genes are TRBV5-5 and TRBJ1-1; perhaps TRBD1 as D (5 bases). CDR1 SGHKS and CDR2 YYEKEE come from the germline V gene (reference sequence). Trimming stripped 5 bases from V and 6 bases from J, with 14 bases between. The CDR3 consists of 13 residues. The CDR3 DNA reads as TGTGCCAGCAGGCAAGTCAGGGCGCCTGAAGCTTTCTTT. Translating gives CASRQVRAPEAFF.

The V gene is TRBV7-9, the J gene TRBJ2-7; a possible D gene is TRBD1 (6 bases). This CDR3 spans 14 amino acids. Per germline, CDR1 SEHNR and CDR2 FQNEAQ (reference sequence). The ends were cut back, 5 bases at V and 5 bases at J, with 16 bases in the middle. CDR3 protein: CASSSPGQNHEQYF. In DNA form, the CDR3 reads TGTGCCAGCAGCAGCCCTGGACAGAACCACGAGCAGTACTTC.

The chain carries TRBV20-1 and TRBJ2-7; the match to TRBD2 covers 7 bases. J lost 5 bases, V lost 6 bases, and 13 bases had no gene match. Germline V gene sequence: CDR1 DFQATT, CDR2 SNEGSKA (reference sequence). This CDR3 has 14 residues. The CDR3 spells CSASGFVSGNEQYF. CDR3 in DNA: TGCAGTGCCAGCGGTTTCGTAAGCGGGAACGAGCAGTACTTC.

This clonotype was detected a few times. V gene TRBV27 combines with J gene TRBJ1-1; tentatively, D is TRBD1 (6 bases). The germline V and J ends were trimmed by 7 bases and 0 bases, with 15 bases remaining between them. CDR3 length: 15 residues. Germline V gene sequence: CDR1 MNHEY, CDR2 SMNVEV (reference sequence). CDR3 nucleotide sequence: TGTGCCAGCACCCTACCGACAGGAATGAACACTGAAGCTTTCTTT. Its protein product is CASTLPTGMNTEAFF.

This chain connects TRBV5-4 to TRBJ2-7; 9 bases align to TRBD2. CDR1 SGHNT and CDR2 YYREEE come from the germline V gene (reference sequence). With V trimmed by 0 bases and J by 2 bases, 0 bases remained unmatched. CDR3 length: 14 residues. The CDR3 nucleotides are TGTGCCAGCAGCTTGGGGACTAGCGCCTACGAGCAGTACTTC. It translates to CASSLGTSAYEQYF.

A note on this clonotype: A junction boundary mismatches the germline segment, possibly from a read error. The chain recombines TRBV7-3 with TRBJ2-2, with 11 bases identical to TRBD1. The germline V gene encodes CDR1 SGHTA and CDR2 FQGTGA. CDR3 length: 16 residues. The CDR3 region has the DNA TGCGCCAGCAGCCAAATCGGGACAGGGGGTGCCGGGGAGCTGTTTTTT. Translation: CASSQIGTGGAGELFF.

This clonotype came up many times. CDR3 DNA sequence: TGTGCCAGCAGTGAGGAGCGCACCATGAACACTGAAGCTTTCTTT. As protein: CASSEERTMNTEAFF. This chain joins TRBV2 and TRBJ1-1; D is unclear. Germline values: CDR1 SNHLY, CDR2 FYNNEI. CDR3 size: 15 residues. The ends were cut back, 3 bases at V and 0 bases at J, with 11 bases in the middle. Full variable domain (missing parts from reference TRBV2 and TRBJ1-1): EPEVTQTPSHQVTQMGQEVILRCVPISNHLYFYWYRQILGQKVEFLVSFYNNEISEKSEIFDDQFSVERPDGSNFTLKIRSTKLEDSAMYFCASSEERTMNTEAFFGQGTRLTVV.

The J gene is TRBJ1-2, the V gene TRBV20-1; TRBD1 is a possible D gene (6 bases). Germline V gene data show CDR1 as DFQATT and CDR2 as SNEGSKA (reference sequence). The V and J ends lost 5 bases and 3 bases respectively, with 10 bases between them. The CDR3 extends over 12 amino acids. CDR3 sequence: CSAATGYYGYTF. The CDR3 DNA reads TGCAGTGCTGCGACAGGATACTATGGCTACACCTTC.

This clonotype was seen more than once but under ten times. This chain links TRBV12-3 or TRBV12-4 with TRBJ1-5; TRBD1 is a possible D gene (6 bases). The CDR3 contains 18 residues. V lost 3 bases to trimming and J lost 0 bases, with 18 bases between them. The CDR3: CASSFGQPQTYSNQPQHF. DNA for the CDR3: TGTGCCAGCAGTTTCGGACAGCCACAAACCTATAGCAATCAGCCCCAGCATTTT.

CDR3: CASSLSGTGGAGELFF. The CDR3 DNA reads as TGTGCCAGCAGTTTATCCGGGACAGGGGGAGCCGGGGAGCTGTTTTTT. The chain is built from TRBV25-1 and TRBJ2-2; 11 bases agree with TRBD1. CDR1 is MGHDK, CDR2 SYGVNS, per germline. V was clipped by 5 bases and J by 6 bases; unmatched bases: 8. There are 16 residues in the CDR3.

This rearrangement joins TRBV15 to TRBJ1-3, with D hard to call. Trimming removed 1 base at V and 2 bases at J, with 12 bases between. This CDR3 is 16 amino acids long. Germline CDR1 LNHNV, CDR2 YYDKDF (reference sequence). CDR3 sequence reads: CATSRGVTGAGNTIYF. The CDR3 nucleotides read TGTGCCACCAGCAGAGGGGTAACGGGAGCTGGAAACACCATATATTTT.

The chain recombines TRBV19 with TRBJ2-7; no clear D. Germline CDR1 reads LNHDA; CDR2 reads SQIVND (reference sequence). The V end was cut by 0 bases, the J end by 10 bases, with 13 bases between. The CDR3 spans 13 residues. The CDR3 DNA reads TGTGCCAGTAGTATAGAAGGTGGTCTAGAACAGTACTTC. This sequence encodes CASSIEGGLEQYF.

The chain recombines TRBV11-1 with TRBJ1-1; D is possibly TRBD1 (6 bases). Germline V gene data show CDR1 as SGHAT and CDR2 as FQDESV (reference sequence). The CDR3 extends over 15 amino acids. Trimming removed 6 bases at V and 1 base at J, with 15 bases between. CDR3 region: CASSSPTGGNTEAFF. DNA for the CDR3: TGTGCCAGCAGTTCCCCGACAGGAGGGAACACTGAAGCTTTCTTT.

This clonotype was counted a few times. The chain is built from TRBV7-9 and TRBJ1-1; D is perhaps TRBD1 (5 bases). The CDR3 contains 12 residues. Trimming stripped 5 bases from V and 8 bases from J, with 12 bases between. Germline loops: CDR1 SEHNR, CDR2 FQNEAQ (reference sequence). The CDR3 sequence: CASSPSGGEAFF. CDR3 sequence (DNA): TGTGCCAGCAGCCCCTCTGGGGGGGAAGCTTTCTTT.